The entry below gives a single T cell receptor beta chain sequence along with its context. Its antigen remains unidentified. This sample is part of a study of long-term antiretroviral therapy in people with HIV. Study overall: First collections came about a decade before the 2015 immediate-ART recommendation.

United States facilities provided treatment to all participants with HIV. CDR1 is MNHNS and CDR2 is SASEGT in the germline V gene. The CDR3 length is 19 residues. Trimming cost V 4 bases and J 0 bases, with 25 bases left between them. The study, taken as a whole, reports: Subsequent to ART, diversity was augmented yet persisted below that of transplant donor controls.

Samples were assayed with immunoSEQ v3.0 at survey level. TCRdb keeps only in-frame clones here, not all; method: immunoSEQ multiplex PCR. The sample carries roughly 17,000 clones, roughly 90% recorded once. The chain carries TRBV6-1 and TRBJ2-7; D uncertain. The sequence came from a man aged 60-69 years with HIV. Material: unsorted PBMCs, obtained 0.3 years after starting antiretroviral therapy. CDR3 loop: CASSANAGRRSYSSYEQYF. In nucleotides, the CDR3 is TGTGCCAGCAGTGCTAACGCCGGACGGCGGTCCTACTCCTCCTACGAGCAGTACTTC.